This entry lists 4 T cell receptor beta chains sequenced from one sample in a study of cytomegalovirus exposure and HLA in healthy donors (dated by TCRdb to 2016 to 2017). Library creation used the immunoSEQ multiplex PCR assay. For the multiplex PCR, a mixture combining 60 forward primers for TCR Vbeta segments and 13 reverse primers for TCR Jbeta segments was used. TCRdb's version of the immuneACCESS table is confined to in-frame rearrangements and falls short of the full clone set. An unresolved V gene accounts for under half of the shortfall where checked; the remainder is of unknown origin. The sample table contains 37,000 or so clones; only one count was recorded for roughly four fifths of them. Around a tenth of the sample belongs to the ten largest clones. The sample was PBMCs. The receptors stem from a middle-aged woman in good health and CMV-seronegative.

This clone has more than one count but fewer than ten. The V and J genes are TRBV5-1 and TRBJ2-5; tentative D call: TRBD1 (5 bases). Per the germline V gene, CDR1 is SGHRS and CDR2 is YFSETQ. This CDR3 region has 16 residues. V was clipped by 1 base and J by 5 bases, with 18 bases between them. The chain's CDR3 is CASSLTGQGERETQYF. CDR3 DNA sequence: TGCGCCAGCAGCTTGACCGGGCAGGGTGAAAGGGAGACCCAGTACTTC.

The V call is TRBV5-6, the J call TRBJ1-1, with D hard to call. Trimming shortened V by 2 bases and J by 0 bases, and 8 bases separated the two germline ends. The germline V gene encodes CDR1 SGHDT and CDR2 YYEEEE. The CDR3 runs 14 residues. The CDR3 DNA follows: TGTGCCAGCAGCTTCCGTTCCCTGAACACTGAAGCTTTCTTT. It specifies CASSFRSLNTEAFF.

This clone was picked up a small number of times. The rearrangement joins TRBV7-2 to TRBJ1-3; tentatively, D is TRBD1 (5 bases). The CDR3 sequence is 13 residues long. Between the trimmed V and J ends, which lost 4 bases and 4 bases, there was a span of 8 bases. CDR1 is SGHTA and CDR2 is FQGNSA in the germline V gene. The CDR3: CASSSRQGNTIYF. CDR3 nucleotide sequence: TGTGCCAGCAGCTCCCGACAGGGAAACACCATATATTTT.

The chain carries TRBV27 and TRBJ1-1; D uncertain. The CDR3 extends over 15 amino acids. The germline V and J ends were trimmed by 3 bases and 5 bases, with 16 bases remaining between them. Germline lookup yields CDR1 MNHEY and CDR2 SMNVEV (reference sequence). CDR3 bases: TGTGCCAGCAGTTTTCTCCGAAAACGGGGTACTGAAGCTTTCTTT. This codes for CASSFLRKRGTEAFF.